These 18 T cell receptor beta chains were sequenced from one sample in a study of early T cells in non-severe SARS-CoV-2 infection listed by TCRdb under 2021. Preparation of the library involved 5' RACE. The instrument given in TCRdb is NextSeq 500. TCRdb handled the public reads itself, with Q25 trimming in fastp and clone calling in MiXCR, and kept productive beta chains. Entries are consolidated by CDR3 protein sequence, retaining the most common genes and DNA. The sample table lists around 89,000 distinct CDR3 sequences, roughly 14% of them with a count of one. The top ten constitute 0.45% to 0.75% of the sample. Source material: whole blood. Every receptor here comes from an adult who was a healthcare worker with PCR-confirmed SARS-CoV-2 infection or an uninfected control (not recorded which).

This clonotype was seen just once. This chain uses TRBV29-1 with TRBJ2-3, with D perhaps TRBD2 (6 bases). V gave up 6 bases and J gave up 3 bases, with 13 bases separating them. The CDR3 sequence is 13 residues long. Germline values: CDR1 SQVTM, CDR2 ANQGSEA. In nucleotides, the CDR3 is TGCAGCGTCTTAGGAGGGCTAACAGATACGCAGTATTTT. This encodes CSVLGGLTDTQYF.

This chain links TRBV7-8 with TRBJ2-1; D assignment may be TRBD1 or TRBD2 (6 bases each). Trimming left V 5 bases short and J 0 bases short, with 11 bases between. The germline V gene encodes CDR1 SGHVS and CDR2 FQNEAQ. The CDR3 sequence is 15 residues long. The CDR3 here is CASSGEGGSYNEQFF. In DNA, the CDR3 is TGTGCCAGCAGCGGCGAGGGGGGCTCCTACAATGAGCAGTTCTTC. The full variable domain, rest sourced from reference TRBV7-8 and TRBJ2-1, is GAGVSQSPRYKVAKRGQDVALRCDPISGHVSLFWYQQALGQGPEFLTYFQNEAQLDKSGLPSDRFFAERPEGSVSTLKIQRTQQEDSAVYLCASSGEGGSYNEQFFGPGTRLTVL.

This clonotype was observed at least ten times. The rearrangement links TRBV5-1 to TRBJ1-2; 8 nucleotides agree with TRBD1. The V gene's germline CDR1 is SGHRS and CDR2 YFSETQ. The CDR3 spans 14 residues. With 4 bases clipped from V and 4 bases from J, the junction kept 6 bases outside the gene matches. In DNA, the CDR3 is TGCGCCAGCAGCGCGGACAGGGTCGCCTATGGCTACACCTTC. Its translation is CASSADRVAYGYTF.

The CDR3 bases are TGTGCCAGCAGCCAGGGCAGGGGGAGAATAACAGATACGCAGTATTTT. Translation gives CASSQGRGRITDTQYF. The gene calls are TRBV3-1 and TRBJ2-3; 7 positions agree with TRBD1. The V gene end was trimmed by 3 bases and the J gene end by 3 bases; junction bases not matched to a gene: 9. The CDR3 is made up of 16 amino acids. Germline V lookup: CDR1 LGHDT, CDR2 YNNKEL (reference sequence).

CDR3 in amino acids: CAWSPGVINYGYTF. The CDR3 DNA follows: TGTGCCTGGAGTCCAGGGGTTATCAACTATGGCTACACCTTC. V and J are TRBV30 and TRBJ1-2; D possibly corresponds to TRBD1 (6 bases). CDR1 is GTSNPN and CDR2 is SVGIG in the germline V gene (reference sequence). This CDR3 comprises 14 residues. Deletions cut 2 bases from V and 2 bases from J, with 12 bases between.

This chain uses TRBV29-1 with TRBJ2-1; D perhaps matches TRBD1 (6 bases). V lost 6 bases and J 0 bases, leaving 15 bases between the germline ends. Germline-derived CDR1 and CDR2 are SQVTM and ANQGSEA. CDR3 length: 15 residues. CDR3 sequence (DNA): TGCAGCGTACGCGCTCAGGGGAGCTCCTACAATGAGCAGTTCTTC. Protein sequence: CSVRAQGSSYNEQFF.

This clonotype was observed a few times. The chain uses TRBV4-1 and TRBJ2-7; D may be TRBD2 (5 bases). V was pared by 1 base and J by 5 bases, with 9 bases between. The CDR3 is 13 residues long. Germline-derived CDR1 and CDR2 are MGHRA and YSYEKL. The CDR3 region is CASSQGENDEQYV. The CDR3 DNA reads TGCGCCAGCAGCCAAGGGGAGAACGACGAGCAGTACGTC.

The chain employs TRBV24-1 and TRBJ2-7; D unresolved. Germline V gene lookup returns CDR1 KGHDR and CDR2 SFDVKD. V was pared by 8 bases and J by 7 bases, with 14 bases between. The CDR3 has 12 residues. The CDR3 DNA sequence: TGTGCCACCACGACGGGTCACGCGGAGCAGTACGTC. This encodes CATTTGHAEQYV.

The chain employs TRBV18 and TRBJ1-3, with D unclear. The V gene lost 0 bases and the J gene lost 0 bases, with 12 bases spanning the gap. Germline loops: CDR1 KGHSH, CDR2 LQKENI. The CDR3 extends over 17 amino acids. CDR3 sequence: CASSPPSAGVSGNTIYF. The CDR3 DNA reads TGTGCCAGCTCACCACCGTCAGCCGGAGTCTCTGGAAACACCATATATTTT.

The rearrangement joins TRBV12-3 or TRBV12-4 to TRBJ2-3, with a possible D match to TRBD2 (5 bases). The V end was cut by 5 bases, the J end by 3 bases, with 15 bases between. This CDR3 contains 15 residues. DNA of the CDR3: TGTGCCAGCAGTAGATTTCGGACGGGGACAGATACGCAGTATTTT. It yields the protein CASSRFRTGTDTQYF.

In this sample, this clonotype turned up many times. This sequence joins TRBV10-2 and TRBJ1-6; D is ambiguous. The CDR3 is 13 residues long. Per germline, CDR1 WSHSY and CDR2 SAAADI. V lost 6 bases and J 5 bases, leaving 8 bases between the germline ends. Written as DNA, the CDR3 is TGCGCCAGCAGGGGATTCAATAATTCACCCCTCCACTTT. Protein sequence: CASRGFNNSPLHF.

J is TRBJ2-3 and V is TRBV29-1; D is perhaps TRBD2 (7 bases). The CDR3 has 13 amino acids. The V gene lost 7 bases and the J gene lost 2 bases, with 13 bases spanning the gap. Looked up from germline, CDR1 is SQVTM and CDR2 is ANQGSEA. CDR3 protein: CSAGGGFTDTQYF. CDR3 bases: TGCAGCGCGGGGGGCGGTTTCACAGATACGCAGTATTTT.

This clonotype came up a few times. An end of the junction differs from the germline gene, which may be a read error. CDR3 DNA: TGTGCCAGCAGTGAAGCTCTATTATCAGTGGGACGCGTCTTC. Protein product: CASSEALLSVGRVF. The rearrangement links TRBV2 to TRBJ2-1; perhaps D is TRBD1 or TRBD2 (5 bases each). The CDR3 spans 14 residues. Germline CDR1 and CDR2: SNHLY and FYNNEI.

This clonotype was detected a few times. The J gene is TRBJ2-1, the V gene TRBV3-1; 15 bases are a match to TRBD2. CDR3 size: 19 residues. Trimming removed 0 bases from V and 4 bases from J; junction bases left unmatched: 7. Germline loops: CDR1 LGHDT, CDR2 YNNKEL (reference sequence). The CDR3 DNA reads TGTGCCAGCAGCCAAGATGAGGGACTAGCGGGGGGTCAATACAATGAGCAGTTCTTC. This gives the protein CASSQDEGLAGGQYNEQFF.

The table lists this clonotype with many counts. The J gene is TRBJ1-5, the V gene TRBV2; the D gene is possibly TRBD1 (5 bases). With 5 bases removed from V and 4 bases from J, the gap between germline ends came to 15 bases. The CDR3 spans 15 residues. The germline gives CDR1 SNHLY, CDR2 FYNNEI. In nucleotides, the CDR3 is TGTGCCAGCAGTCCCTCAACAGGAGTTAATCAGCCCCAGCATTTT. Its protein is CASSPSTGVNQPQHF.

This clonotype was observed a few times. This chain joins TRBV7-2 and TRBJ1-1, with a tentative D call TRBD1 (5 bases). The CDR3 length is 14 residues. The V gene's germline CDR1 is SGHTA and CDR2 FQGNSA. Trimming took off 5 bases at V and 1 base at J, with 11 bases between the two ends. CDR3 loop: CASSVSTGNTEAFF. Here the CDR3 DNA reads TGTGCCAGCAGCGTAAGCACAGGGAACACTGAAGCTTTCTTT.

Note on this clonotype: Just one base apart from a much larger clone, this may be a read error. Likely a read error: the CDR3 ends without its conserved phenylalanine or tryptophan. The gene calls are TRBV15 and TRBJ1-2, with D tentatively TRBD1 (5 bases). CDR1 is LNHNV and CDR2 is YYDKDF in the germline V gene (reference sequence). Trimming shortened V by 0 bases and J by 6 bases, and 14 bases separated the two germline ends. CDR3 length equals 15 residues. In nucleotides, the CDR3 is TGTGCCACCAGCAGAGATCTCTACGGGGGAAATGGCTACACCCTC. This encodes CATSRDLYGGNGYTL.

The chain links TRBV7-9 to TRBJ2-3; D gene unclear. Germline CDR1 and CDR2: SEHNR and FQNEAQ (reference sequence). The CDR3 has 16 residues. Between the trimmed V and J ends, which lost 5 bases and 0 bases, there was a span of 15 bases. The CDR3 DNA reads as TGTGCCAGCAGCCGCCTAGTGACGACTAGCACAGATACGCAGTATTTT. As protein: CASSRLVTTSTDTQYF.